This T cell receptor beta chain originates from a study of T cells in Graves' hyperthyroidism and ophthalmopathy. For this clonotype: Antigen specificity is unknown.

Germline values: CDR1 SNHLY, CDR2 FYNNEI. This CDR3 region has 13 residues. V was trimmed by 4 bases and J by 5 bases, leaving 8 bases between them. RNA transcripts provided the source from which TCR beta CDR3 regions were amplified. An initial round of RT-PCR targeting the TCR CDR3 relied on the HTBI primer set. MiXCR, run by TCRdb on the multiplex PCR reads, gives a single entry per CDR3 protein. The data contain some 740,000 distinct CDR3 sequences, 14% of them seen just once; the ten biggest clones take up roughly 10%. Subjects aged 18 to 65 presented with newly diagnosed hyperthyroidism of less than 2 months' duration. Criteria for exclusion of patients were uncontrolled infection, other autoimmune disease, pregnancy or lactation. Study results and caveats: A model of 13 V-J features distinguished ophthalmopathy from stable hyperthyroidism.

Sequencing input: blood. The rearrangement links TRBV2 to TRBJ2-2; D ambiguous. This TCR came from a woman under 30 with Graves' hyperthyroidism. The CDR3 region is CASSGVSTGELFF. CDR3 nucleotides: TGTGCCAGCAGTGGGGTTTCGACCGGGGAGCTGTTTTTT.